This T cell receptor (beta chain) derives from a study of T cell changes during pregnancy in multiple sclerosis. Germline V gene data show CDR1 as LNHDA and CDR2 as SQIVND (reference sequence). The trim removed 7 bases at V and 6 bases at J, leaving 7 bases unmatched. The CDR3 spans 13 residues. Assay used: immunoSEQ multiplex PCR; TCRdb lists only in-frame clones, some missing. This sample carries around 36,000 clones, roughly 90% of them seen once, and the ten largest clones take approximately 8.4%. The sequencing here drew on CD8+ T cells from peripheral blood mononuclear cells, taken before pregnancy. The chain is built from TRBV19 and TRBJ2-7, with TRBD2 matching over 9 bases. The clonotype was recovered from a female donor with multiple sclerosis, enrolled in a pregnancy study. The CDR3 bases are TGTGCCAGTACAACTAGCGGGTTAGGCGAGCAGTACTTC. Translating gives CASTTSGLGEQYF.